This entry features one TCR beta chain sequence. Its antigen is unidentified. CDR3 size: 15 residues. Germline CDR1 and CDR2: MNHEY and SVGAGI. TCRdb re-analyzed the 5' RACE reads; it lists each CDR3 protein once, without DNA. The sample has 93,000 or so distinct CDR3 sequences. This entry belongs to a study of monozygotic twins with inflammatory bowel disease. Findings and limits, study-wide: Compared with healthy twins, IBD patients shared fewer clonotypes with others, especially with disease activity.

The V and J genes are TRBV6-5 and TRBJ2-1. The source material was blood. This TCR was recovered from a human donor with ulcerative colitis or Crohn's disease, or a healthy co-twin of an affected twin (not recorded which). The chain's CDR3 is CATKEVGGPFDEQFF.